What follows are 12 T cell receptor beta chains derived from one specimen sequenced in a study of shared clonotypes between healthy human individuals. Method: immunoSEQ multiplex PCR; TCRdb's copy keeps in-frame clones and lacks some. In the table there are about 2.1 million clones, about 94% of which are singletons. Naive CD8 cells, CD45RO-negative and positively selected for CCR7, excluded terminally differentiated effector memory CD45RA+ cells. Sequenced: naive CD8+ T cells from PBMCs. The receptors shown here come from a man aged 18 to 30 in good health. Some clones in this sample may be carry-over from other donors' samples.

The chain couples TRBV4-3 to TRBJ2-1; D uncertain. The CDR3 runs to 14 residues. V dropped 8 bases and J dropped 5 bases, with 16 bases sitting between them. From germline, CDR1 is LGHNA and CDR2 YSLEER. CDR3 amino acids: CASQSQIPHNEQFF. The CDR3 DNA is TGCGCCAGCCAGTCACAAATTCCCCACAATGAGCAGTTCTTC.

J is TRBJ2-7 and V is TRBV6-5; 9 bases fit TRBD1. Trimming cost V 1 base and J 5 bases; bases outside gene matches: 6. This CDR3 has 15 residues. Germline CDR1 is MNHEY and CDR2 is SVGAGI. The CDR3 DNA reads as TGTGCCAGCAGTTACTTCGGGGACAGGGCGAACGAGCAGTACTTC. It yields the protein CASSYFGDRANEQYF.

This chain connects TRBV28 to TRBJ1-2; 9 bases agree with TRBD1. This CDR3 spans 16 amino acids. Germline CDR1 reads MDHEN; CDR2 reads SYDVKM. Unmatched junction bases numbered 12, after V lost 6 bases and J lost 4 bases. CDR3 DNA: TGTGCCAGCAGGACCGCCGGGACAGGGATTCCCTATGGCTACACCTTC. Its translation is CASRTAGTGIPYGYTF.

Note on this clone: This sample includes further DNA sequences coding for the same CDR3. The chain joins TRBV27 to TRBJ1-5, with unresolved D. V was trimmed by 2 bases and J by 0 bases, leaving 5 bases between them. This CDR3 has 14 residues. Germline assignment: CDR1 MNHEY and CDR2 SMNVEV (reference sequence). The CDR3 DNA is TGTGCCAGCAGTTTACTGGGTAGCAATCAGCCCCAGCATTTT. This translates into CASSLLGSNQPQHF.

This chain connects TRBV19 to TRBJ2-2; 11 bases are a match to TRBD2. Trimming took 0 bases from V and 2 from J; bases not matched to a gene: 8. CDR3 length: 19 residues. Germline CDR1 is LNHDA and CDR2 is SQIVND (reference sequence). This CDR3 is CASSIDRGSGRANTGELFF. The CDR3 nucleotides are TGTGCCAGTAGTATAGATCGGGGTAGCGGGAGGGCCAACACCGGGGAGCTGTTTTTT.

J is TRBJ2-7 and V is TRBV5-1, with 8 bases that match TRBD1. Trimming at V came to 0 bases and at J to 1 base, leaving 15 bases not matched to a gene. Looked up from germline, CDR1 is SGHRS and CDR2 is YFSETQ. The CDR3 is made up of 19 amino acids. The CDR3 DNA reads TGCGCCAGCAGCTTGGGTCCATTGACAGGGGAGTCAGGATCCTACGAGCAGTACTTC. It yields the protein CASSLGPLTGESGSYEQYF. Together with reference TRBV5-1 and TRBJ2-7, the CDR3 gives the full variable domain: KAGVTQTPRYLIKTRGQQVTLSCSPISGHRSVSWYQQTPGQGLQFLFEYFSETQRNKGNFPGRFSGRQFSNSRSEMNVSTLELGDSALYLCASSLGPLTGESGSYEQYFGPGTRLTVT.

Turning to this clone: The same CDR3 also results from other DNA sequences found in this sample. The genes are TRBV30 and TRBJ1-5; D gene unclear. The V and J ends lost 1 base and 4 bases respectively, with 5 bases between them. Per germline, CDR1 GTSNPN and CDR2 SVGIG (reference sequence). The CDR3 length is 12 residues. The DNA for the CDR3 is TGTGCCTGGAGTGGTGGTAATCAGCCCCAGCATTTT. Its translation: CAWSGGNQPQHF.

The chain employs TRBV5-1 and TRBJ2-7; a possible D gene is TRBD1 (6 bases). CDR3 size: 15 residues. CDR1 and CDR2 from the germline V gene are SGHRS and YFSETQ. With 4 bases removed from V and 0 bases from J, the gap between germline ends came to 14 bases. The CDR3 DNA reads as TGCGCCAGCAGCCAAGGACAGCTAACCTCCTACGAGCAGTACTTC. It specifies CASSQGQLTSYEQYF.

The chain recombines TRBV6-1 with TRBJ2-1, with D perhaps matching TRBD1 or TRBD2 (5 bases each). Germline CDR1 is MNHNS and CDR2 is SASEGT. V lost 2 bases, J lost 1 base, and 9 bases lay in between. The CDR3 sequence is 15 residues long. The CDR3 DNA sequence: TGTGCCAGCAGTGAAATCGGGGCTTCCTACAATGAGCAGTTCTTC. It yields the protein CASSEIGASYNEQFF.

The chain carries TRBV11-2 and TRBJ2-5; D not resolved. Germline V CDR1 and CDR2: SGHAT, FQNNGV. Trimming left V 5 bases short and J 3 bases short, with 13 bases between. CDR3 length: 14 residues. The CDR3 nucleotides are TGTGCCAGCAGCGATTTGGGCGGCGAAGAGACCCAGTACTTC. This encodes CASSDLGGEETQYF.

A remark on this clone: The sample has other DNA sequences that encode this CDR3 too. The rearrangement joins TRBV7-9 to TRBJ2-7, with D uncertain. Per the germline V gene, CDR1 is SEHNR and CDR2 is FQNEAQ (reference sequence). V was pared by 8 bases and J by 0 bases, with 11 bases between. CDR3 length equals 13 residues. CDR3 protein: CASRPGSSYEQYF. DNA of the CDR3: TGTGCCAGCCGCCCCGGAAGCTCCTACGAGCAGTACTTC.

This clone has only one observation. This chain joins TRBV19 and TRBJ2-7; D call uncertain. The CDR3 length is 11 residues. The V gene lost 5 bases and the J gene lost 5 bases, with 7 bases spanning the gap. Germline CDR1 is LNHDA and CDR2 is SQIVND (reference sequence). In DNA form, the CDR3 reads TGTGCCAGTAGTGCACACGACGAGCAGTACTTC. Translating gives CASSAHDEQYF.